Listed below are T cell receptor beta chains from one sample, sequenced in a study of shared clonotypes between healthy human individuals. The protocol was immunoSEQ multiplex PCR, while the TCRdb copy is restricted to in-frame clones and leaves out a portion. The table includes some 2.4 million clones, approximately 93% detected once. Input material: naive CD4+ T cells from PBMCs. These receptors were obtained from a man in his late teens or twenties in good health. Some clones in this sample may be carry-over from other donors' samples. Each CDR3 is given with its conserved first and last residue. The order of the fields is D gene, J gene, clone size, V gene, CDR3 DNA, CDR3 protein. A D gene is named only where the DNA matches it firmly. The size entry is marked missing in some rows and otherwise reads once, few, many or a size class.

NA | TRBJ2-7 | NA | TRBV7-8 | TGTGCCAGCAGCTCAGCGCTTCAGGCCTACGAGCAGTACTTC | CASSSALQAYEQYF
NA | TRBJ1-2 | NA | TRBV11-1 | TGTGCCAGCAGCTCGATTCATCCTCAGGGTTCTGGCTACACCTTC | CASSSIHPQGSGYTF
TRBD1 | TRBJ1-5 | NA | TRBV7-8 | TGTGCCAGCAGCTTAGGATACAGGGGGCGAGGAGGGCAGCCCCAGCATTTT | CASSLGYRGRGGQPQHF
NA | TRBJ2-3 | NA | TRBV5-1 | TGCGCCAGCAGCCGTCAGGGCACAGATACGCAGTATTTT | CASSRQGTDTQYF
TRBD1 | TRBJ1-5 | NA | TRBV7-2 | TGTGCCAGCAGCCCAGGACAGGGATCCAGGGTCCAGCATTTT | CASSPGQGSRVQHF
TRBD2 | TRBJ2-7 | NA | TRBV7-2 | TGTGCCAGCAGCTTTCGCGGGAGCTCCTACGAGCAGTACTTC | CASSFRGSSYEQYF
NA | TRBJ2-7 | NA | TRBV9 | TGTGCCAGCAGCTCAGCCGTCGGGGAGCAGTACTTC | CASSSAVGEQYF
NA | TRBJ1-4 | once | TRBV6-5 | TGTGCCAGCAGTTACTCGCCGACAGGAGATAATGAAAAACTGTTTTTT | CASSYSPTGDNEKLFF
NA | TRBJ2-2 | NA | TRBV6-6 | TGTGCCAGCAATTCTGCGAACACCGGGGAGCTGTTTTTT | CASNSANTGELFF
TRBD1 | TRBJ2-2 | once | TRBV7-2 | TGTGCCAGCAGCTTAAGGGGACAGGGGGCGGGCACCGGGGAGCTGTTTTTT | CASSLRGQGAGTGELFF
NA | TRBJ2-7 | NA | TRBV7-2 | TGTGCCAGCACCACGGTGGGGGCGGGCGAGCAGTACTTC | CASTTVGAGEQYF
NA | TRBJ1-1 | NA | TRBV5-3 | TGTGCCAGAAGCTTCGGGGCGTCGAGGGAAGCTTTCTTT | CARSFGASREAFF
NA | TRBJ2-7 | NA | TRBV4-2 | TGTGCCAGCAGCCAAGATCAATGGGGCGGTACCTACGAGCAGTACTTC | CASSQDQWGGTYEQYF
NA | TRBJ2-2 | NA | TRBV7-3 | TGTGCCAGCAGCCCCGAGGGATCCGGGGAGCTGTTTTTT | CASSPEGSGELFF
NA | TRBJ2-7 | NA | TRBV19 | TGTGCCAGTATTACGAGGTACGAGCAGTACTTC | CASITRYEQYF
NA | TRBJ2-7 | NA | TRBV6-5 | TGTGCCAGCAGTTACTCGAACCAGGGCTCCTACGAGCAGTACTTC | CASSYSNQGSYEQYF
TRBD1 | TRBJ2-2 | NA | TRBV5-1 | TGCGCCAGCAGCTTGGTTCTAAGGACAGGGGCGAACACCGGGGAGCTGTTTTTT | CASSLVLRTGANTGELFF
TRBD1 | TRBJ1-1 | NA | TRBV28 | TGTGCCAGCAGTGCGCCAGGGGGCTGGAACACTGAAGCTTTCTTT | CASSAPGGWNTEAFF
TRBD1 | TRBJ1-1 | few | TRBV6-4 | TGTGCCAGCAGTAGTAAGCAGGGGGACGTTCAAGCTTTCTTT | CASSSKQGDVQAFF
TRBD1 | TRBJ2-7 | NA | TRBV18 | TGTGCCAGCTCACTGGGGACAGGGTCGGACGAGCAGTACTTC | CASSLGTGSDEQYF
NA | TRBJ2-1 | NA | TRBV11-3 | TGTGCCAGCAGCGTTAGCGGCAATGAGCAGTTCTTC | CASSVSGNEQFF
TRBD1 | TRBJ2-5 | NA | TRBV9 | TGTGCCAGCAGCCCCGGGACAGGCCTCCAAGGGGCCCAGTACTTC | CASSPGTGLQGAQYF
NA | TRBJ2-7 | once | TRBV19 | TGTGCCAGTAGTATTGGACTTTACTACGAGCAGTACTTC | CASSIGLYYEQYF
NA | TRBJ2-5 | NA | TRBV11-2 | TGTGCCAGCAGCTTTACAGGGTCCCGAGACCAGTACTTC | CASSFTGSRDQYF
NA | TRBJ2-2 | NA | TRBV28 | TGTGCCAGCAGTTTACACACCGGGGAGCTGTTTTTT | CASSLHTGELFF
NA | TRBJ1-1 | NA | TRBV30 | TGTGCCTGGGGTGTATATTCTTCTGAAGCTTTCTTT | CAWGVYSSEAFF
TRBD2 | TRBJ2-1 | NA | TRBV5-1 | TGCGCCTCTCACGAGGTAGCGGGAGGGAGGGATGAGCAGTTCTTC | CASHEVAGGRDEQFF
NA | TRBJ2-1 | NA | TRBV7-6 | TGTGCCAGCAGCCCGGTAAACAATGAGCAGTTCTTC | CASSPVNNEQFF
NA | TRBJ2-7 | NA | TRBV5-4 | TGTGCCAGCAGCTTGTCTATCGAATACGAGCAGTACTTC | CASSLSIEYEQYF
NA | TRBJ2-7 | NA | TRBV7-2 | TGTGCCAGCAGCCCCAAATCAGGGAGAGGTAACGAGCAGTACTTC | CASSPKSGRGNEQYF
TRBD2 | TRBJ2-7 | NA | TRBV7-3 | TGTGCCAGCAGCGACCCGGGACTAGCGGGAAACGAGCAGTACTTC | CASSDPGLAGNEQYF
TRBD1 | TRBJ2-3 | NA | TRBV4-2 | TGTGCCAGCAGCCTAGTGACAGGGGGCTCAGATACGCAGTATTTT | CASSLVTGGSDTQYF
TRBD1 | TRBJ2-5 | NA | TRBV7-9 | TGTGCCAGCAGTTCATGGACAGGCGGTGGGGAGACCCAGTACTTC | CASSSWTGGGETQYF
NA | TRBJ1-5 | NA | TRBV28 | TGTGCCAGCAGTTTGCGCAGGGAATTAAATCAGCCCCAGCATTTT | CASSLRRELNQPQHF
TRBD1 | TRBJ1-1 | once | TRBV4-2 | TGTGCCAGCAGCCAAGGGACAGGGCTAAAATACACTGAAGCTTTCTTT | CASSQGTGLKYTEAFF
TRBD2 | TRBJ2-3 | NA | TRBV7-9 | TGTGCCAGCAGCTTAGGTTTGGGCCCTAGCGGGAGCACAGATACGCAGTATTTT | CASSLGLGPSGSTDTQYF
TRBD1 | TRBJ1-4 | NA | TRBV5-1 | TGCGCCAGCAGCTTGTTTCGCGACAGGGCCGAAAAACTGTTTTTT | CASSLFRDRAEKLFF
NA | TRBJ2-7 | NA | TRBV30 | TGTGCCTGGAACCCCGGGACAAGCTACGAGCAGTACTTC | CAWNPGTSYEQYF
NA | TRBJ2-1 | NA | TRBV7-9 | TGTGCCAGCAGCTCCCTGACAGGAGGGAGCTCCTACAATGAGCAGTTCTTC | CASSSLTGGSSYNEQFF
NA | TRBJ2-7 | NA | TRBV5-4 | TGTGCCAGCAGCCCGTCAGCTACCCGCCGAGACGAGCAGTACTTC | CASSPSATRRDEQYF
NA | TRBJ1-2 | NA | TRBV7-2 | NA | CASSWGAGSCTF
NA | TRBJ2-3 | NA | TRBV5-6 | TGTGCCAGCAGCTTGCGGGAGAGATCAGATACGCAGTATTTT | CASSLRERSDTQYF
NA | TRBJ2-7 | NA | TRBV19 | TGTGCCAGTACCGTCCTGGACTTC | CASTVLDF
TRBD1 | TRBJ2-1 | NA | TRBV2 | TGTGCCAGCAGAAGGACAGGGACCCTCTACAATGAGCAGTTCTTC | CASRRTGTLYNEQFF
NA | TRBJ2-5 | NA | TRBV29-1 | TGCAGCGCCCCCGTAACGACTACCTTGGGGACCCAGTACTTC | CSAPVTTTLGTQYF
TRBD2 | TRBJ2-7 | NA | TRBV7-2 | TGTGCCAGCAGCTTAGAAGGACTAGCGGGAGTCTCCTACGAGCAGTACTTC | CASSLEGLAGVSYEQYF
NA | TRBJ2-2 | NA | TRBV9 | TGTGCCAGCAGCGTCGGCGGCGCCGGGGAGCTGTTTTTT | CASSVGGAGELFF
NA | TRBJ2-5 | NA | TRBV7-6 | TGTGCCAGCAGCTTAGTGGGCCCGGCGACCCAGTACTTC | CASSLVGPATQYF
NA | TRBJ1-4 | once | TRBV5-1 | TGCGCCAGCAGCTTGGGAGGGGGATGGAATGAAAAACTGTTTTTT | CASSLGGGWNEKLFF
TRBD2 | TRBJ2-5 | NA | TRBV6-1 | TGTGCCATCGGGACTAGCTGGTGGACTAAAGAGACCCAGTACTTC | CAIGTSWWTKETQYF
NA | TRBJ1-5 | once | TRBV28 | TGTGCGAGCGATAGTCAGGGTCGCAATCAGCCCCAGCATTTT | CASDSQGRNQPQHF
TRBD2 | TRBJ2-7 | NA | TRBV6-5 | TGTGCCAGCAGTTACCAGGTAGCGGGCAACTCCTACGAGCAGTACTTC | CASSYQVAGNSYEQYF
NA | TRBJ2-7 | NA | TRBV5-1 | TGCGCCAGCAGCTTCACACCAGTCTCCCACGAGCAGTACTTC | CASSFTPVSHEQYF
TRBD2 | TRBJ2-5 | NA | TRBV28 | TGTGCCAGCAGTTCCACCTTTAAAGAGCGGGATGTAGGTGGGCGTGAGACCCAGTACTTC | CASSSTFKERDVGGRETQYF
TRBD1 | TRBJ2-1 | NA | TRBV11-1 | TGTGCCAGCAGCTTAGCGCGGACAGGGGATGAGCAGTTCTTC | CASSLARTGDEQFF